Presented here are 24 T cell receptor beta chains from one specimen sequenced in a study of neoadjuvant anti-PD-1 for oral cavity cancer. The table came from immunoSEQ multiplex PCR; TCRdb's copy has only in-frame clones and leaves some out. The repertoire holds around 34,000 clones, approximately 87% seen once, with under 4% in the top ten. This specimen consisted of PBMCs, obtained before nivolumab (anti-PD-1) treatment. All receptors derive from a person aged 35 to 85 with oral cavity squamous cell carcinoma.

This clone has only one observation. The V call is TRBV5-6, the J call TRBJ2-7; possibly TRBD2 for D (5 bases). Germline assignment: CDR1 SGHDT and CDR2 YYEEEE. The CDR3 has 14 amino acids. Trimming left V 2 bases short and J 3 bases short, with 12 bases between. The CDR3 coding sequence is TGTGCCAGCAGCTTAATCGGGCGGGTCTACGAGCAGTACTTC. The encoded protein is CASSLIGRVYEQYF.

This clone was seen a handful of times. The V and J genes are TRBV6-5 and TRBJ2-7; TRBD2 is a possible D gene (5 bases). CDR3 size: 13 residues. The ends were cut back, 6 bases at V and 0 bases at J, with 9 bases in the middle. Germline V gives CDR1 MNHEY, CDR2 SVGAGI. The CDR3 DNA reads TGTGCCAGCAGCGGGGTGAGCTCCTACGAGCAGTACTTC. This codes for CASSGVSSYEQYF.

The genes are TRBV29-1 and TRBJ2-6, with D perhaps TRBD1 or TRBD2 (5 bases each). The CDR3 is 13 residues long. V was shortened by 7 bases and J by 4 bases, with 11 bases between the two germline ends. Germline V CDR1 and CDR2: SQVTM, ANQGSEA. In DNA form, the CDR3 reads TGCAGCGCCGCAGGGACCGGGGCCAACGTCCTGACTTTC. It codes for CSAAGTGANVLTF.

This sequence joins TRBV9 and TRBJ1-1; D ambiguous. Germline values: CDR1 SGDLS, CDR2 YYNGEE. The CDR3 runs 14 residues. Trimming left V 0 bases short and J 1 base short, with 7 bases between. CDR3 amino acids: CASSVAPGNTEAFF. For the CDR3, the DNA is TGTGCCAGCAGCGTAGCTCCCGGGAACACTGAAGCTTTCTTT.

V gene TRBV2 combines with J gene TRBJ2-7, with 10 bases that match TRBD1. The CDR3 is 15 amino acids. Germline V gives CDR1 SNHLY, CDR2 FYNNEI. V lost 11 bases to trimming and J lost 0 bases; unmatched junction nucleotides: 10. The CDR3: CAGGPGQGYSYEQYF. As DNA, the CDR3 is TGTGCCGGAGGACCGGGACAGGGGTACTCCTACGAGCAGTACTTC.

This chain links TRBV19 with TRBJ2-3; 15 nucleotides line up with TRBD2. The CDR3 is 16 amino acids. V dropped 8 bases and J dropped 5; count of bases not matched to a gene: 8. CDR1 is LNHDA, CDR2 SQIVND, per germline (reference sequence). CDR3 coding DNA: TGTGCCAGTCGACGGACTAGCGGGGGGGCTGGAGATACGCAGTATTTT. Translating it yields CASRRTSGGAGDTQYF.

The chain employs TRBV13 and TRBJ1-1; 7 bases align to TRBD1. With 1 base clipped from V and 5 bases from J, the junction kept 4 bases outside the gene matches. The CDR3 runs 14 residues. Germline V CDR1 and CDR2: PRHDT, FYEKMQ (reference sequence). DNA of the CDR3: TGTGCCAGCAGCTTAGAGAGGGGGCGAACTGAAGCTTTCTTT. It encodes CASSLERGRTEAFF.

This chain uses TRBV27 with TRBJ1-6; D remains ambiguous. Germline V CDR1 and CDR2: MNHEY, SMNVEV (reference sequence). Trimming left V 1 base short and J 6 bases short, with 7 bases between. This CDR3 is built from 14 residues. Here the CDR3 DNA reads TGTGCCAGCAGTTTATGGGCGGGTAATTCACCCCTCCACTTT. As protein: CASSLWAGNSPLHF.

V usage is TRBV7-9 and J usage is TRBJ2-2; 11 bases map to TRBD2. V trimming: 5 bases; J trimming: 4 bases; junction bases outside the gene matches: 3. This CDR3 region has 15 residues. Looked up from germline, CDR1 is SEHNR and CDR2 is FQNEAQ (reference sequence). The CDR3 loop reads CASSPTSGATGELFF. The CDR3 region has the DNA TGTGCCAGCAGCCCGACTAGCGGGGCCACCGGGGAGCTGTTTTTT.

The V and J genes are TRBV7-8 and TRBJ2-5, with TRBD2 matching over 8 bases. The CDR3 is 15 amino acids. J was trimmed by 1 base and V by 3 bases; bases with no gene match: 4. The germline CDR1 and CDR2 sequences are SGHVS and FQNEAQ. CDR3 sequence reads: CASSFGGGLQETQYF. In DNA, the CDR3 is TGTGCCAGCAGCTTCGGCGGGGGGCTCCAAGAGACCCAGTACTTC.

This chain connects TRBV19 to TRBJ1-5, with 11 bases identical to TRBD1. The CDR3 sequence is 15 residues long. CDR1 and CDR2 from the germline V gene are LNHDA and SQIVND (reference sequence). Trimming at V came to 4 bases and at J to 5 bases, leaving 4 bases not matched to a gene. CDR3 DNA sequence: TGTGCCAGTAGTACCCTGGACAGGGGGCATCAGCCCCAGCATTTT. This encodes CASSTLDRGHQPQHF.

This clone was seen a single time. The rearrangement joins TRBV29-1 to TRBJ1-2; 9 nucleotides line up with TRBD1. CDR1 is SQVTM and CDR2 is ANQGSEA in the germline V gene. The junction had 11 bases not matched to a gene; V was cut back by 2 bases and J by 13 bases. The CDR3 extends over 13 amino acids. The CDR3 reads CSVELQGAPPSTF. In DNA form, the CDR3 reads TGCAGCGTTGAATTACAGGGGGCGCCCCCTTCCACCTTC. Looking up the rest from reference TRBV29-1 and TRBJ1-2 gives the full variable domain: SAVISQKPSRDICQRGTSLTIQCQVDSQVTMMFWYRQQPGQSLTLIATANQGSEATYESGFVIDKFPISRPNLTFSTLTVSNMSPEDSSIYLCSVELQGAPPSTFGSGTRLTVV.

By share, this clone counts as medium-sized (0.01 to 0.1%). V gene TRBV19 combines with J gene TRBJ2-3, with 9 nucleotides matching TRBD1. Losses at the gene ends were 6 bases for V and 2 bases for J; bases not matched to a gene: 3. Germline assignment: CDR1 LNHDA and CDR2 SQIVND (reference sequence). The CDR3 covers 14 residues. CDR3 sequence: CASSPQGATDTQYF. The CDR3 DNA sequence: TGTGCCAGTAGCCCACAGGGGGCCACAGATACGCAGTATTTT.

The CDR3 sequence: CASSYRRTRNSPLHF. The CDR3 DNA sequence: TGTGCCAGCAGTTACAGGAGGACTAGGAATTCACCCCTCCACTTT. V gene TRBV6-5 combines with J gene TRBJ1-6; D not resolved. The CDR3 is 15 amino acids. Germline CDR1 is MNHEY and CDR2 is SVGAGI. The V end was cut by 2 bases, the J end by 7 bases, with 12 bases between.

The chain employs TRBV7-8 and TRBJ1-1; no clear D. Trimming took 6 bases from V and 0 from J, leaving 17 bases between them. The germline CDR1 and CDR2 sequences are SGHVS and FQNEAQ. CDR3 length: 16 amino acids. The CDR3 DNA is TGTGCCAGCAGACCGGGGAGGGCTTACATGAACACTGAAGCTTTCTTT. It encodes CASRPGRAYMNTEAFF. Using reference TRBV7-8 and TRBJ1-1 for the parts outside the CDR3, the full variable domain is GAGVSQSPRYKVAKRGQDVALRCDPISGHVSLFWYQQALGQGPEFLTYFQNEAQLDKSGLPSDRFFAERPEGSVSTLKIQRTQQEDSAVYLCASRPGRAYMNTEAFFGQGTRLTVV.

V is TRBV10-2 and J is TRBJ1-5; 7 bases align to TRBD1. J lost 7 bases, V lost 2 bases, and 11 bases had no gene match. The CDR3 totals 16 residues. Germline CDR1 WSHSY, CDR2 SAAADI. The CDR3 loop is CASSETARGAGQPQHF. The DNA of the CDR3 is TGCGCCAGCAGTGAGACAGCCAGGGGGGCGGGGCAGCCCCAGCATTTT.

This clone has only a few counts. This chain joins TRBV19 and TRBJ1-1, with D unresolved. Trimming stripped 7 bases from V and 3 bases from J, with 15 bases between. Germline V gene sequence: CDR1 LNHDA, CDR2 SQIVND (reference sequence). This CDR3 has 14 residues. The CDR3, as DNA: TGTGCCAGTACCTATAGCCCGGGGTACACTGAAGCTTTCTTT. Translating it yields CASTYSPGYTEAFF.

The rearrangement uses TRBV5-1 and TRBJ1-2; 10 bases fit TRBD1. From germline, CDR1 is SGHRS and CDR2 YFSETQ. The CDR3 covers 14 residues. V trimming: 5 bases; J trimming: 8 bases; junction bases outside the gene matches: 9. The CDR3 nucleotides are TGCGCCAGCAGAGGGACAGGGGATAGTCGGGGCTACACCTTC. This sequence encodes CASRGTGDSRGYTF.

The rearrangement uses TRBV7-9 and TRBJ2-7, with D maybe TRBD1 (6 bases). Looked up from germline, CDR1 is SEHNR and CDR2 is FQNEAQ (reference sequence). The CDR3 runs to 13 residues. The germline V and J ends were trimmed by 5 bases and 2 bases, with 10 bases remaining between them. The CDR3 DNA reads TGTGCCAGCAGCCCTGGACAGCCCTACGAGCAGTACTTC. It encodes CASSPGQPYEQYF.

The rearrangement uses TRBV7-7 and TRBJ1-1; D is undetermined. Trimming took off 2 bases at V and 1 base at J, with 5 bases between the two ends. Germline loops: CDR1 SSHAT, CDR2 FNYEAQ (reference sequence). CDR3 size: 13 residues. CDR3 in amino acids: CASSLSENTEAFF. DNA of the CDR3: TGTGCCAGCAGCTTATCGGAGAACACTGAAGCTTTCTTT.

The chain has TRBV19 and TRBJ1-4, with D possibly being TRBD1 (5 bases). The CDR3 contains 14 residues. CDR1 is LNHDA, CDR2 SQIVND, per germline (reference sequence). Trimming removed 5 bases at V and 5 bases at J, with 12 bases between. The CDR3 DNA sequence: TGTGCCAGTAGTTTGGGCAGGGCGAATGAAAAACTGTTTTTT. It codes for CASSLGRANEKLFF.

For the CDR3, the DNA is TGTGCCAGCAGAGACAGGGGTGGAAACACCATATATTTT. Translating it yields CASRDRGGNTIYF. This rearrangement joins TRBV7-9 to TRBJ1-3, with 8 bases that match TRBD1. The germline gives CDR1 SEHNR, CDR2 FQNEAQ (reference sequence). Unmatched junction bases numbered 1, after V lost 6 bases and J lost 3 bases. CDR3 length: 13 residues. Full variable domain (missing parts from reference TRBV7-9 and TRBJ1-3): DTGVSQNPRHKITKRGQNVTFRCDPISEHNRLYWYRQTLGQGPEFLTYFQNEAQLEKSRLLSDRFSAERPKGSFSTLEIQRTEQGDSAMYLCASRDRGGNTIYFGEGSWLTVV.

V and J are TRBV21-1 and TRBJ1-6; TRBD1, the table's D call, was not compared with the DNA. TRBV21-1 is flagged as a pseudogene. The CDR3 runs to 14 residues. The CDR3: CASSRGHTPSPLHF. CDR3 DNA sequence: TGTGCCAGCAGCCGAGGACATACCCCTTCACCCCTCCACTTT.

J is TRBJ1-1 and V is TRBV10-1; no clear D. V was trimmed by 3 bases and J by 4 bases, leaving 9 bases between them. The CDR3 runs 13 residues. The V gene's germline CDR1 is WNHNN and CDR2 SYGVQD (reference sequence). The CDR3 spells CASSDSAGTEAFF. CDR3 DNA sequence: TGCGCCAGCAGTGACTCTGCGGGCACTGAAGCTTTCTTT.